One and the same sample provided the 27 T cell receptor beta chains below, sequenced in a study of T cell clonotyping in hematopoietic cell transplantation. The repertoire was sequenced with immunoSEQ multiplex PCR; TCRdb's copy has only in-frame clones and lacks some. The data show about 15,000 clones, roughly 88% seen once. What was sequenced was peripheral blood mononuclear cells. These receptors came from a woman aged 40 to 50 in good health. Some clones in this sample may be carry-over from other donors' samples.

The chain is built from TRBV30 and TRBJ2-1; 9 nucleotides line up with TRBD2. Germline trimming cut 0 bases from V and 10 bases from J; bases unmatched to any gene: 10. CDR1 and CDR2 from the germline V gene are GTSNPN and SVGIG (reference sequence). The CDR3 length is 15 residues. CDR3 loop: CAWSVPAGGQWEQFF. The CDR3 DNA follows: TGTGCCTGGAGTGTACCGGCGGGAGGGCAATGGGAGCAGTTCTTC.

The table lists this clone with a few counts. V gene TRBV6-1 combines with J gene TRBJ1-6; TRBD1 is a possible D gene (5 bases). V was shortened by 11 bases and J by 4 bases, with 15 bases between the two germline ends. The CDR3 length is 14 residues. Germline values: CDR1 MNHNS, CDR2 SASEGT. For the CDR3, the DNA is TGTGCCGAGCGCGGGGCATCTTATAATTCACCCCTCCACTTT. It translates to CAERGASYNSPLHF.

This clone was found a few times. The chain links TRBV6-5 to TRBJ1-6, with D hard to call. There are 14 residues in the CDR3. Germline CDR1 and CDR2: MNHEY and SVGAGI. The V and J ends lost 8 bases and 5 bases respectively, with 13 bases between them. CDR3 bases: TGTGCCAGCGGGTTTCGGATCCATAATTCACCCCTCCACTTT. Amino acids: CASGFRIHNSPLHF.

This sequence joins TRBV7-2 and TRBJ2-5; D not certain. This CDR3 has 15 amino acids. Trimming left V 5 bases short and J 3 bases short, with 16 bases between. The germline gives CDR1 SGHTA, CDR2 FQGNSA. Written as DNA, the CDR3 is TGTGCCAGCAGCCCCCACTGGGCGCGAGAAGAGACCCAGTACTTC. Its protein product is CASSPHWAREETQYF.

The chain joins TRBV2 to TRBJ1-4, with 9 bases aligning to TRBD1. J lost 8 bases, V lost 4 bases, and 2 bases had no gene match. CDR1 is SNHLY, CDR2 FYNNEI, per germline. This CDR3 comprises 13 residues. The CDR3 DNA follows: TGTGCCAGCAGTGTGACAGGGGGAGAAAAACTGTTTTTT. Translating gives CASSVTGGEKLFF.

In its sample, this clone was seen a few times. The V and J genes are TRBV27 and TRBJ2-3; possible D gene TRBD2, 5 bases. V dropped 2 bases and J dropped 5 bases, with 20 bases sitting between them. The CDR3 has 17 amino acids. Germline V lookup: CDR1 MNHEY, CDR2 SMNVEV (reference sequence). CDR3 protein: CASSLRSGGRWGDTQYF. CDR3 DNA: TGTGCCAGCAGTTTAAGGAGCGGCGGAAGGTGGGGAGATACGCAGTATTTT.

The genes are TRBV28 and TRBJ2-6; D is uncertain. Germline V gives CDR1 MDHEN, CDR2 SYDVKM. V shed 3 bases and J shed 2 bases, with 11 bases lying between them. The CDR3 totals 16 residues. The CDR3 loop is CASSFLGRPGANVLTF. The CDR3 nucleotides are TGTGCCAGCAGTTTCCTCGGGCGTCCTGGGGCCAACGTCCTGACTTTC.

The chain uses TRBV19 and TRBJ1-3, with D possibly being TRBD1 (5 bases). The CDR3 is made up of 16 amino acids. The V end was cut by 3 bases, the J end by 0 bases, with 12 bases between. Looked up from germline, CDR1 is LNHDA and CDR2 is SQIVND (reference sequence). The CDR3 coding sequence is TGTGCCAGTAGTATCGAGACAGTTCGCTCTGGAAACACCATATATTTT. Translating it yields CASSIETVRSGNTIYF.

The V gene is TRBV9, the J gene TRBJ2-3; D is unclear. CDR3 length: 15 amino acids. V gave up 3 bases and J gave up 0 bases, with 11 bases separating them. The V gene's germline CDR1 is SGDLS and CDR2 YYNGEE. The CDR3 coding sequence is TGTGCCAGCAGCGGCGGCCGTCCCAGCACAGATACGCAGTATTTT. This sequence encodes CASSGGRPSTDTQYF.

The chain combines TRBV2 with TRBJ2-5; TRBD2 is a possible D gene (6 bases). The germline CDR1 and CDR2 sequences are SNHLY and FYNNEI. V was trimmed by 4 bases and J by 3 bases, leaving 12 bases between them. CDR3 length: 14 residues. CDR3 bases: TGTGCCAGCAGTGGGGAGTGGGGGGAAGAGACCCAGTACTTC. Protein sequence: CASSGEWGEETQYF.

This rearrangement joins TRBV29-1 to TRBJ1-2; tentative D call: TRBD1 (5 bases). The CDR3 is 11 amino acids. Germline CDR1 reads SQVTM; CDR2 reads ANQGSEA. V was pared by 1 base and J by 6 bases, with 6 bases between. The CDR3 sequence: CSVEGGDGYTF. The CDR3 nucleotides are TGCAGCGTTGAAGGAGGGGATGGCTACACCTTC.

This clone was seen just once. The V and J genes are TRBV10-3 and TRBJ1-5; D possibly corresponds to TRBD1 (5 bases). The CDR3 spans 13 residues. Germline assignment: CDR1 ENHRY and CDR2 SYGVKD. The germline V and J ends were trimmed by 3 bases and 8 bases, with 11 bases remaining between them. CDR3 DNA: TGTGCCATCAGTGAATTGAAAGGGGAGCCCCAGCATTTT. It yields the protein CAISELKGEPQHF.

The V gene is TRBV5-1, the J gene TRBJ1-1; 9 nucleotides match TRBD1. The CDR3 has 14 amino acids. Germline-derived CDR1 and CDR2 are SGHRS and YFSETQ. With 2 bases clipped from V and 3 bases from J, the junction kept 2 bases outside the gene matches. The CDR3 spells CASSLGQGYTEAFF. The DNA for the CDR3 is TGCGCCAGCAGCTTAGGACAGGGGTACACTGAAGCTTTCTTT.

This chain uses TRBV7-2 with TRBJ1-5; D might be TRBD1 (5 bases). This CDR3 spans 12 amino acids. Germline V gives CDR1 SGHTA, CDR2 FQGNSA. The V end lost 5 bases, the J end lost 10 bases, and 12 bases lay between the germline ends. In DNA form, the CDR3 reads TGTGCCAGCAGCATTCAGGGTCAACCCCAGCATTTT. Amino acid sequence: CASSIQGQPQHF.

In this sample, this clone turned up once. The rearrangement joins TRBV28 to TRBJ2-7; D possibly uses TRBD1 or TRBD2 (6 bases each). The germline gives CDR1 MDHEN, CDR2 SYDVKM. Trimming shortened V by 10 bases and J by 4 bases, and 29 bases separated the two germline ends. This CDR3 has 17 residues. The CDR3 bases are TGTGCCACCACCGGAGGGGGGACCCACAAACCGGGGTACGAGCAGTACTTC. As protein: CATTGGGTHKPGYEQYF.

This sequence joins TRBV7-8 and TRBJ2-7; tentatively, D is TRBD1 (6 bases). The length of the CDR3 is 16 residues. V was clipped by 5 bases and J by 0 bases, with 17 bases between them. Germline CDR1 and CDR2: SGHVS and FQNEAQ. This chain's CDR3 is CASSQGSGMGSYEQYF. The CDR3 DNA sequence: TGTGCCAGCAGCCAGGGGAGCGGAATGGGCTCCTACGAGCAGTACTTC.

Here the CDR3 DNA reads TGCAGTGCTCTGCGGGGGACTGGCTACACCTTC. It is translated as CSALRGTGYTF. V usage is TRBV20-1 and J usage is TRBJ1-2; D is possibly TRBD1 (5 bases). In germline, CDR1 is DFQATT, CDR2 SNEGSKA (reference sequence). There are 11 residues in the CDR3. V lost 5 bases, J lost 7 bases, and 11 bases lay in between.

V usage is TRBV20-1 and J usage is TRBJ1-2, with TRBD1 matching over 7 bases. Germline V gene data show CDR1 as DFQATT and CDR2 as SNEGSKA (reference sequence). This CDR3 is built from 11 residues. This chain's CDR3 is CGPGGPYGYTF. CDR3 nucleotides: TGCGGGCCAGGGGGACCCTATGGCTACACCTTC.

The chain is built from TRBV5-1 and TRBJ2-5; no clear D gene. CDR1 and CDR2 from the germline V gene are SGHRS and YFSETQ. CDR3 length equals 13 residues. The V end was cut by 2 bases, the J end by 5 bases, with 10 bases between. The CDR3 loop is CASSFRLRETQYF. Here the CDR3 DNA reads TGCGCCAGCAGCTTTAGGCTCCGGGAGACCCAGTACTTC.

The chain uses TRBV18 and TRBJ1-1; D possibly corresponds to TRBD1 (5 bases). The CDR3 is made up of 13 amino acids. Germline V CDR1 and CDR2: KGHSH, LQKENI. V lost 5 bases to trimming and J lost 0 bases, with 7 bases between them. The CDR3 here is CASSDSMNTEAFF. The CDR3 nucleotides read TGTGCCAGCTCAGACAGCATGAACACTGAAGCTTTCTTT.

This sequence joins TRBV6-6 and TRBJ1-4, with D unresolved. The CDR3 covers 14 residues. The V gene lost 7 bases and the J gene lost 3 bases, with 12 bases spanning the gap. CDR1 and CDR2 from the germline V gene are MNHNY and SVGAGI (reference sequence). The CDR3 loop is CASTHMVSNEKLFF. As DNA, the CDR3 is TGTGCCAGCACCCACATGGTTTCTAATGAAAAACTGTTTTTT.

The chain recombines TRBV11-2 with TRBJ2-5, with D tentatively TRBD2 (6 bases). Germline lookup yields CDR1 SGHAT and CDR2 FQNNGV. This CDR3 is built from 16 residues. V lost 2 bases, J lost 9 bases, and 22 bases lay in between. CDR3 nucleotides: TGTGCCAGCAGCTTAAGTGGTACGACCCGGGGGTTGGCCCAGTACTTC. It translates to CASSLSGTTRGLAQYF.

V is TRBV2 and J is TRBJ2-2, with 8 bases identical to TRBD2. Looked up from germline, CDR1 is SNHLY and CDR2 is FYNNEI. The CDR3 runs 18 residues. V dropped 5 bases and J dropped 2; count of bases not matched to a gene: 13. CDR3 nucleotides: TGTGCCAGCAGTTACGGACTAGCCCCGATGGGAAACACCGGGGAGCTGTTTTTT. Its translation is CASSYGLAPMGNTGELFF.

This rearrangement joins TRBV7-8 to TRBJ2-2, with 8 nucleotides matching TRBD2. Germline V gene lookup returns CDR1 SGHVS and CDR2 FQNEAQ. J was trimmed by 8 bases and V by 1 base; bases with no gene match: 9. The length of the CDR3 is 16 residues. CDR3 amino acids: CASSLGGRFPTGELFF. The CDR3 bases are TGTGCCAGCAGCTTAGGCGGGAGGTTCCCCACGGGGGAGCTGTTTTTT.

As regards this clone: Mismatch with germline at one junction end may stem from a read error. The chain has TRBV11-2 and TRBJ2-7; TRBD1 is a possible D gene (6 bases). Germline CDR1 is SGHAT and CDR2 is FQNNGV. The CDR3 spans 12 residues. This CDR3 is CASSLAEGQTDF. CDR3 in DNA: TGTGCCAGCAGCCTAGCCGAGGGACAAACAGACTTC.

The chain's CDR3 is CASSYKGRGLSNQPQHF. DNA of the CDR3: TGTGCCAGCAGTTACAAAGGGCGGGGCCTTAGCAATCAGCCCCAGCATTTT. The chain links TRBV21-1 to TRBJ1-5. TRBV21-1 is given as a pseudogene. The CDR3 is made up of 17 amino acids.

V is TRBV7-2 and J is TRBJ1-2; the D is unclear. V was shortened by 2 bases and J by 10 bases, with 8 bases between the two germline ends. CDR1 SGHTA and CDR2 FQGNSA come from the germline V gene. CDR3 size: 11 residues. CDR3 coding DNA: TGTGCCAGCAGCTTATGGGTAGCCTACACCTTC. The encoded protein is CASSLWVAYTF.